This T cell receptor (beta chain) was identified during a study of shared clonotypes between healthy human individuals. Study results and caveats: A handful of donors held roughly 5% of naive CD4 clonotypes in common. It was expected that sequencing depth would affect clonotype sharing among donors.

Trimming left V 8 bases short and J 1 base short, with 15 bases between. The germline gives CDR1 SNHLY, CDR2 FYNNEI. The CDR3 is 14 residues long. Concerning this clone itself: Its specificity is unknown.

CD4+ cells underwent separation, giving CD45RA+ naive and CD45RA-negative memory subsets. Some clones are missing from TCRdb's copy, which holds only in-frame ones; the method was immunoSEQ multiplex PCR. This table has 2 million or so clones, over 85% appearing once. What was sequenced was naive CD4+ T cells sorted from blood. Subset described: CD45RA+ positively selected. V and J are TRBV2 and TRBJ2-7; tentatively, D is TRBD1 (6 bases). The sequence was obtained from a man aged 18 to 29 in good health. The CDR3 loop is CASRYGTLSYEQYF. For the CDR3, the DNA is TGTGCCAGCCGCTACGGGACACTTTCCTACGAGCAGTACTTC.